The 22 T cell receptor beta chains given below trace back to one sample, sequenced in a study of blood T cell repertoires in COVID-19. Measured with immunoSEQ multiplex PCR; TCRdb has only the in-frame clones, and not every one. The sample includes 180,000 or so clones, 70% to 85% of them seen just once. The source material was peripheral blood. These receptors were taken from a man aged 55-75 years who had recovered from COVID-19.

This rearrangement joins TRBV5-1 to TRBJ2-1; tentative D call: TRBD2 (5 bases). Trimming took 3 bases from V and 4 from J, leaving 14 bases between them. The V gene's germline CDR1 is SGHRS and CDR2 YFSETQ. The CDR3 loop spans 15 amino acids. CDR3 protein: CASSSDGILYNEQFF. The CDR3 nucleotides are TGCGCCAGCAGCTCGGACGGGATACTGTACAATGAGCAGTTCTTC. The full variable domain, in which reference TRBV5-1 and TRBJ2-1 provide the parts outside the CDR3, is KAGVTQTPRYLIKTRGQQVTLSCSPISGHRSVSWYQQTPGQGLQFLFEYFSETQRNKGNFPGRFSGRQFSNSRSEMNVSTLELGDSALYLCASSSDGILYNEQFFGPGTRLTVL.

The J gene is TRBJ2-1, the V gene TRBV27; perhaps TRBD2 as D (6 bases). In germline, CDR1 is MNHEY, CDR2 SMNVEV (reference sequence). The CDR3 runs to 15 residues. The ends were cut back, 3 bases at V and 2 bases at J, with 11 bases in the middle. The CDR3 is CASSFLGGPYNEQFF. The CDR3 coding sequence is TGTGCCAGCAGTTTCCTCGGGGGTCCCTACAATGAGCAGTTCTTC.

The chain recombines TRBV27 with TRBJ2-3; the match to TRBD1 covers 7 bases. CDR3 length: 16 residues. Germline CDR1 is MNHEY and CDR2 is SMNVEV (reference sequence). V lost 0 bases to trimming and J lost 3 bases; unmatched junction nucleotides: 6. The CDR3 DNA reads as TGTGCCAGCAGTTTATCAAGGGGGCAGGCGACAGATACGCAGTATTTT. Translation gives CASSLSRGQATDTQYF.

This chain uses TRBV6-5 with TRBJ1-5; D gene uncertain. Germline CDR1 reads MNHEY; CDR2 reads SVGAGI. Trimming shortened V by 8 bases and J by 5 bases, and 13 bases separated the two germline ends. The CDR3 contains 13 residues. The CDR3 DNA sequence: TGTGCCAGCCGTCGAGATTTTGATCAGCCCCAGCATTTT. Protein product: CASRRDFDQPQHF.

The chain uses TRBV4-1 and TRBJ1-5; D unclear. This CDR3 has 16 amino acids. Germline CDR1 is MGHRA and CDR2 is YSYEKL. The V gene lost 0 bases and the J gene lost 3 bases, with 12 bases spanning the gap. The CDR3 reads CASSQEGREPNQPQHF. In DNA, the CDR3 is TGCGCCAGCAGCCAAGAGGGCCGGGAACCCAATCAGCCCCAGCATTTT.

The rearrangement links TRBV7-8 to TRBJ2-7, with TRBD2 matching 12 bases. After removal of 5 bases from V and 7 bases from J, the junction contained 9 bases not matched to a gene. This CDR3 spans 15 amino acids. Germline assignment: CDR1 SGHVS and CDR2 FQNEAQ. CDR3 protein: CASSRTSGTLGEQYF. The CDR3 DNA follows: TGTGCCAGCAGCCGGACTAGCGGGACTTTGGGGGAGCAGTACTTC.

This clone has a handful of counts. This chain joins TRBV14 and TRBJ2-1; 7 nucleotides align to TRBD1. This CDR3 is built from 15 residues. From germline, CDR1 is SGHDN and CDR2 FVKESK. After removal of 5 bases from V and 8 bases from J, the junction contained 12 bases not matched to a gene. The CDR3 region has the DNA TGTGCCAGCAGCTCCCGACAGGGTCGTAGGGATGAGCAGTTCTTC. Amino acids: CASSSRQGRRDEQFF.

The chain recombines TRBV2 with TRBJ1-4, with D uncertain. This CDR3 has 14 residues. From germline, CDR1 is SNHLY and CDR2 FYNNEI. V was pared by 8 bases and J by 6 bases, with 16 bases between. This chain's CDR3 is CASRSDSVDEKLFF. Here the CDR3 DNA reads TGTGCCAGCCGATCGGACTCGGTTGATGAAAAACTGTTTTTT.

The chain joins TRBV10-3 to TRBJ1-4; no clear D gene. This CDR3 contains 16 residues. Germline V gene sequence: CDR1 ENHRY, CDR2 SYGVKD. V was pared by 0 bases and J by 6 bases, with 14 bases between. The CDR3 DNA follows: TGTGCCATCAGTGAGTCCGCGGGCGGAGGTGATGAAAAACTGTTTTTT. It specifies CAISESAGGGDEKLFF.

This clone was counted a few times. The chain couples TRBV6-2 or TRBV6-3 to TRBJ2-2; no definite D call. Germline loops: CDR1 MNHEY, CDR2 SVGEGT. V shed 0 bases and J shed 3 bases, with 14 bases lying between them. This CDR3 spans 17 amino acids. CDR3 in amino acids: CASSYSSGPTDTGELFF. The CDR3 DNA sequence: TGTGCCAGCAGTTACTCTTCTGGGCCTACGGACACCGGGGAGCTGTTTTTT.

The J gene is TRBJ2-2, the V gene TRBV5-1; the D is unclear. V was trimmed by 0 bases and J by 6 bases, leaving 6 bases between them. Germline V CDR1 and CDR2: SGHRS, YFSETQ. The CDR3 extends over 13 amino acids. CDR3 residues: CASSLEAAGELFF. Here the CDR3 DNA reads TGCGCCAGCAGCTTGGAGGCGGCCGGGGAGCTGTTTTTT.

This sequence joins TRBV3-1 (or the pseudogene TRBV3-2) and TRBJ2-3, with 8 bases identical to TRBD1. The germline gives CDR1 LGHDT, CDR2 YNNKEL (reference sequence). CDR3 length: 14 amino acids. Unmatched junction bases numbered 6, after V lost 2 bases and J lost 8 bases. In DNA form, the CDR3 reads TGTGCCAGCAGCCAACAGGGGGCGCCTGCTACGCAGTATTTT. Translating gives CASSQQGAPATQYF.

V and J are TRBV10-3 and TRBJ2-5, with 10 bases fitting TRBD2. V trimming: 5 bases; J trimming: 5 bases; junction bases outside the gene matches: 8. CDR1 and CDR2 from the germline V gene are ENHRY and SYGVKD. The CDR3 is 15 amino acids. The CDR3: CAISSSGGQGETQYF. Written as DNA, the CDR3 is TGTGCCATCAGTTCTAGCGGGGGTCAAGGGGAGACCCAGTACTTC.

CDR3 loop: CAWKKSGEQYF. The DNA for the CDR3 is TGTGCCTGGAAAAAGTCGGGTGAGCAGTACTTC. The chain carries TRBV30 and TRBJ2-7, with D uncertain. CDR3 length equals 11 residues. Germline V gives CDR1 GTSNPN, CDR2 SVGIG (reference sequence). V was trimmed by 4 bases and J by 7 bases, leaving 11 bases between them.

The DNA for the CDR3 is TGTGCCAGCAGCCCGAGGGGTCAGGGGCCCAATCAGCCCCAGCATTTT. Translating gives CASSPRGQGPNQPQHF. The V and J genes are TRBV7-8 and TRBJ1-5, with a tentative D call TRBD1 (6 bases). Germline values: CDR1 SGHVS, CDR2 FQNEAQ. V was clipped by 5 bases and J by 3 bases, with 17 bases between them. There are 16 residues in the CDR3.

The chain couples TRBV3-1 (or the pseudogene TRBV3-2) to TRBJ2-1; TRBD1 agrees at 7 bases. CDR1 LGHDT and CDR2 YNNKEL come from the germline V gene (reference sequence). The CDR3 is 15 residues long. Trimming cost V 3 bases and J 8 bases; bases outside gene matches: 10. The CDR3 nucleotides read TGTGCCAGCAGCCATTTCGAGGGGGCGCGGCATGAGCAGTTCTTC. It is translated as CASSHFEGARHEQFF.

The chain recombines TRBV4-1 with TRBJ1-3; 10 bases line up with TRBD1. V shed 5 bases and J 4 bases; nucleotides not matched to a gene: 11. There are 17 residues in the CDR3. Germline CDR1 MGHRA, CDR2 YSYEKL. Here the CDR3 reads CASSFFDRGPGGNTIYF. The CDR3 DNA follows: TGCGCCAGCAGCTTCTTCGACAGGGGGCCAGGAGGAAACACCATATATTTT.

The V gene is TRBV11-2, the J gene TRBJ1-2; D gene unclear. V was pared by 5 bases and J by 5 bases, with 3 bases between. Germline lookup yields CDR1 SGHAT and CDR2 FQNNGV. The CDR3 runs to 10 residues. The CDR3 reads CASSPYGYTF. For the CDR3, the DNA is TGTGCCAGCAGCCCTTATGGCTACACCTTC.

The chain recombines TRBV18 with TRBJ1-6; D might be TRBD1 (6 bases). Trimming removed 2 bases from V and 5 bases from J, with 13 bases in between. The length of the CDR3 is 16 residues. Germline CDR1 is KGHSH and CDR2 is LQKENI. The CDR3 sequence is CASSPISRQDNSPLHF. As DNA, the CDR3 is TGTGCCAGCTCACCAATTAGCAGACAGGATAATTCACCCCTCCACTTT. Variable domain in full (rest from reference TRBV18 and TRBJ1-6): NAGVMQNPRHLVRRRGQEARLRCSPMKGHSHVYWYRQLPEEGLKFMVYLQKENIIDESGMPKERFSAEFPKEGPSILRIQQVVRGDSAAYFCASSPISRQDNSPLHFGNGTRLTVT.

The chain is built from TRBV6-5 and TRBJ1-1; 7 bases align to TRBD1. The CDR3 loop spans 12 amino acids. Germline V gene lookup returns CDR1 MNHEY and CDR2 SVGAGI. With 4 bases clipped from V and 11 bases from J, the junction kept 7 bases outside the gene matches. The CDR3 sequence is CASSFRDSRAFF. CDR3 bases: TGTGCCAGCAGTTTTCGGGACAGTCGGGCTTTCTTT.

The J gene is TRBJ2-7, the V gene TRBV7-2, with TRBD1 matching 7 bases. Losses at the gene ends were 5 bases for V and 2 bases for J; bases not matched to a gene: 6. From germline, CDR1 is SGHTA and CDR2 FQGNSA. The CDR3 totals 14 residues. The CDR3 protein is CASSTRQGPYEQYF. The DNA of the CDR3 is TGTGCCAGCAGCACCCGACAGGGACCCTACGAGCAGTACTTC.

This clone appeared a few times. The chain combines TRBV3-1 (or the pseudogene TRBV3-2) with TRBJ2-5; 9 nucleotides align to TRBD2. J lost 4 bases, V lost 5 bases, and 5 bases had no gene match. The CDR3 runs 14 residues. Germline loops: CDR1 LGHDT, CDR2 YNNKEL (reference sequence). This chain's CDR3 is CASSVSGGPETQYF. CDR3 in DNA: TGTGCCAGCAGCGTTAGCGGGGGACCAGAGACCCAGTACTTC.